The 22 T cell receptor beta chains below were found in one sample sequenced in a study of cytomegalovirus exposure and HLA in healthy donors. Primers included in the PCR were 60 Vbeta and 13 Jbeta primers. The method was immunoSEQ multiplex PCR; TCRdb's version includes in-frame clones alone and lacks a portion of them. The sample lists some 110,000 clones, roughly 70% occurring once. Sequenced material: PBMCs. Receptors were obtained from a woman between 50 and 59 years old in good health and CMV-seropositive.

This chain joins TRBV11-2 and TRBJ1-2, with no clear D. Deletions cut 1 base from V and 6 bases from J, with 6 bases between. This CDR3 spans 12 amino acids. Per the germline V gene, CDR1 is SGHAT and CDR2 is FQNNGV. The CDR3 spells CASSLAGDGYTF. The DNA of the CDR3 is TGTGCCAGCAGCTTAGCCGGGGATGGCTACACCTTC.

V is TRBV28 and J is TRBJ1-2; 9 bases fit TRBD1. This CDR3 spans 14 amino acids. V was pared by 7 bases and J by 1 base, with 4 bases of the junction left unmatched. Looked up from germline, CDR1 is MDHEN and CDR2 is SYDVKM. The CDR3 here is CASTPTGGNYGYTF. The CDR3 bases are TGTGCCAGCACCCCGACAGGGGGTAACTATGGCTACACCTTC.

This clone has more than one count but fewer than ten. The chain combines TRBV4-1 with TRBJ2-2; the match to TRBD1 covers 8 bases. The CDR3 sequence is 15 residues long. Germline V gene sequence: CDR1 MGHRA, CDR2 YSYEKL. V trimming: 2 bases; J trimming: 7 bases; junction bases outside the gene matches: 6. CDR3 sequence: CASSQRQGLGGELFF. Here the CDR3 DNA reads TGCGCCAGCAGCCAACGACAGGGGTTGGGCGGGGAGCTGTTTTTT.

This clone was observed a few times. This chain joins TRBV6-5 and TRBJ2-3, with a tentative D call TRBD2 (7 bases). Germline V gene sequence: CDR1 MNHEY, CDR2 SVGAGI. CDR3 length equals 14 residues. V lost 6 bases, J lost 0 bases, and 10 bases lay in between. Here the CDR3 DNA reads TGTGCCAGCAGGCGGGGGCCAAGCACAGATACGCAGTATTTT. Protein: CASRRGPSTDTQYF.

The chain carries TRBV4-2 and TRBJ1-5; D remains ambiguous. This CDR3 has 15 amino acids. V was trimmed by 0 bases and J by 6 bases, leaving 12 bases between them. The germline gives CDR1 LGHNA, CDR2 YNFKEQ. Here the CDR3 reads CASSQDGGPSQPQHF. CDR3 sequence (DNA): TGTGCCAGCAGCCAAGATGGAGGGCCTAGTCAGCCCCAGCATTTT.

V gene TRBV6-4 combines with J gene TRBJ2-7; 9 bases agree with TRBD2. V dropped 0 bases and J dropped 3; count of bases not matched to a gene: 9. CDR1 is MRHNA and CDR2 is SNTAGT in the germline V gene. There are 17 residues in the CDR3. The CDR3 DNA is TGTGCCAGCAGTGACTCGGGACTAGCTATTTGTGGCTACGAGCAGTACTTC. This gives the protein CASSDSGLAICGYEQYF.

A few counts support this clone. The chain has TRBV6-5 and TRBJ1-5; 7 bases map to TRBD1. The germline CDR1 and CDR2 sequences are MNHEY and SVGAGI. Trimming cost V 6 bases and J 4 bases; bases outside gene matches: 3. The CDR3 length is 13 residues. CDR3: CASRKTGNQPQHF. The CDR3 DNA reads TGTGCCAGCAGGAAGACAGGGAATCAGCCCCAGCATTTT.

DNA for the CDR3: TGTGCCAGCAGTTCCTCAGGGGACTATGGCTACACCTTC. This encodes CASSSSGDYGYTF. The gene calls are TRBV27 and TRBJ1-2; D possibly corresponds to TRBD1 (6 bases). The CDR3 loop spans 13 amino acids. Germline V gene sequence: CDR1 MNHEY, CDR2 SMNVEV (reference sequence). The V end lost 4 bases, the J end lost 3 bases, and 9 bases lay between the germline ends.

CDR3 protein: CAWSVNRGNVGNQPQHF. In DNA, the CDR3 is TGTGCCTGGAGTGTGAACAGGGGGAATGTAGGCAATCAGCCCCAGCATTTT. The chain is built from TRBV30 and TRBJ1-5, with 8 bases aligning to TRBD1. The V gene's germline CDR1 is GTSNPN and CDR2 SVGIG (reference sequence). This CDR3 spans 17 amino acids. V trimming: 0 bases; J trimming: 2 bases; junction bases outside the gene matches: 9.

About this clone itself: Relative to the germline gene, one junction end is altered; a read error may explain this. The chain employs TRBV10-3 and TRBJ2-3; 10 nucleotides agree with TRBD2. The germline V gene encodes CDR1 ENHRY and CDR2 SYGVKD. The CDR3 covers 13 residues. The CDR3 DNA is TGTGCCAGCAGTCCGGGACTAGCGAATACGCAGTATTTT. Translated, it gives CASSPGLANTQYF.

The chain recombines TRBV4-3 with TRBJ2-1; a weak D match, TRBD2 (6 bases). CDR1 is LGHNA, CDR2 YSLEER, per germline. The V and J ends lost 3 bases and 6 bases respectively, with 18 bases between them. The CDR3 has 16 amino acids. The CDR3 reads CASSQQELAQFNEQFF. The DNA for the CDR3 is TGCGCCAGCAGCCAGCAGGAACTAGCCCAATTCAATGAGCAGTTCTTC.

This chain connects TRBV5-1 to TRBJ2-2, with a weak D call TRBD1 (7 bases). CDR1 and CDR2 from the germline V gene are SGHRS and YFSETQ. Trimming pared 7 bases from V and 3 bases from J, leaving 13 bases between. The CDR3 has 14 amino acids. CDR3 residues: CASVEGAHTGELFF. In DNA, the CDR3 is TGCGCCAGCGTGGAGGGGGCACACACCGGGGAGCTGTTTTTT.

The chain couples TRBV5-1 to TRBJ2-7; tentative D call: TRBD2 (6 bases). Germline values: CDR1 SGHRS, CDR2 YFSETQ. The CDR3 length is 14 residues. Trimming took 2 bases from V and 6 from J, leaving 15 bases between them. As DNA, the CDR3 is TGCGCCAGCAGCTTACCGGGAGTCATGGCCGAGCAGTACTTC. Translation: CASSLPGVMAEQYF.

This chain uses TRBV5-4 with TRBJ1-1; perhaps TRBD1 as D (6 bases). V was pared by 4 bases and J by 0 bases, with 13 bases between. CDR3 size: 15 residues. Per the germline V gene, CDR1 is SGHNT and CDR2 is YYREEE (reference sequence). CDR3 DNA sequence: TGTGCCAGCAGCCCTGAGGGGACACTGAACACTGAAGCTTTCTTT. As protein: CASSPEGTLNTEAFF.

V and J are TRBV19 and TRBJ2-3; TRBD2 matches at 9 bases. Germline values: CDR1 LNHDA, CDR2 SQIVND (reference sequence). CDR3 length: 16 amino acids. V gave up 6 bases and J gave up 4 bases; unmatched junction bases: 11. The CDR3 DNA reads TGTGCCAGTAGCCTGGGTAGCGGGAGTTTAGCAGATACGCAGTATTTT. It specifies CASSLGSGSLADTQYF. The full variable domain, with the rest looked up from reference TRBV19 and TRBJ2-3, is DGGITQSPKYLFRKEGQNVTLSCEQNLNHDAMYWYRQDPGQGLRLIYYSQIVNDFQKGDIAEGYSVSREKKESFPLTVTSAQKNPTAFYLCASSLGSGSLADTQYFGPGTRLTVL.

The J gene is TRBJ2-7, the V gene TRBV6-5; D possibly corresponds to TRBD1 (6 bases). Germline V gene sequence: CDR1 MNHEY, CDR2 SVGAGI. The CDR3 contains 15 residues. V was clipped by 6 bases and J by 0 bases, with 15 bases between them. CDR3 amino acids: CASSPTTGNSYEQYF. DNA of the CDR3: TGTGCCAGCAGCCCTACGACAGGTAACTCCTACGAGCAGTACTTC.

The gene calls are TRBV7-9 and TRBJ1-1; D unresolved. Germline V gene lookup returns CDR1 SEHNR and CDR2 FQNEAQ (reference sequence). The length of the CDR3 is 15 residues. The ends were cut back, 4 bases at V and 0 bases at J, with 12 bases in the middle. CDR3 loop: CASSSREPLNTEAFF. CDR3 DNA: TGTGCCAGCAGCTCCCGGGAACCTTTGAACACTGAAGCTTTCTTT.

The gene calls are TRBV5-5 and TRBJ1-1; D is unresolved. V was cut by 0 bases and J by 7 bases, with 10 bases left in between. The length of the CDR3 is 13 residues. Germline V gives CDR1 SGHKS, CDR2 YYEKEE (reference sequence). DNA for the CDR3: TGTGCCAGCAGCTTGGTCGAGGGCGGTGAAGCTTTCTTT. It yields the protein CASSLVEGGEAFF.

CDR3 in DNA: TGTGCCAGTAGCGGGGGTTACACCGGGGAGCTGTTTTTT. As protein: CASSGGYTGELFF. This chain links TRBV19 with TRBJ2-2, with D possibly matching TRBD2 (6 bases). Germline-derived CDR1 and CDR2 are LNHDA and SQIVND (reference sequence). CDR3 length equals 13 residues. V lost 6 bases, J lost 3 bases, and 8 bases lay in between. Full variable domain (remainder filled in from reference TRBV19 and TRBJ2-2): DGGITQSPKYLFRKEGQNVTLSCEQNLNHDAMYWYRQDPGQGLRLIYYSQIVNDFQKGDIAEGYSVSREKKESFPLTVTSAQKNPTAFYLCASSGGYTGELFFGEGSRLTVL.

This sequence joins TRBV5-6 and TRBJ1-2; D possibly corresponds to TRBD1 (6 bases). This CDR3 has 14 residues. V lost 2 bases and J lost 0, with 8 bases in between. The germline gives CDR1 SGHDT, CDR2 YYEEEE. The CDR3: CASSFQGSNYGYTF. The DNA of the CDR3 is TGTGCCAGCAGCTTTCAGGGGTCTAACTATGGCTACACCTTC.

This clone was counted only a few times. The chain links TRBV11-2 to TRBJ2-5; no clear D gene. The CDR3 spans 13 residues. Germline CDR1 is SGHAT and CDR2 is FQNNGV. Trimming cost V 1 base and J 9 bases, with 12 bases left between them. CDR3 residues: CASSLGVESSQYF. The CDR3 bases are TGTGCCAGCAGCTTAGGAGTAGAAAGTTCCCAGTACTTC.

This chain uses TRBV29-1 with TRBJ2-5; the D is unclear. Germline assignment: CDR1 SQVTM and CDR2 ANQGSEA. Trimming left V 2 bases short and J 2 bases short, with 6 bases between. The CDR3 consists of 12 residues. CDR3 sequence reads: CSVEWQQETQYF. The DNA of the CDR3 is TGCAGCGTTGAATGGCAGCAAGAGACCCAGTACTTC.